This entry features one TCR beta chain sequence. What it recognizes is unknown. The PCR ran on 60 Vbeta and 13 Jbeta primers. Measured with immunoSEQ multiplex PCR; TCRdb has only the in-frame clones, and not every one. Of around 190,000 clones in the sample, around 87% were seen once. This entry is derived from a study of cytomegalovirus exposure and HLA in healthy donors. Study outcomes and limitations: Per published reports, the classifier diagnosed cytomegalovirus status with high specificity and sensitivity. A later analysis reported that several of the most significant clusters appeared to be linked to common viral pathogens, among them Epstein-Barr virus.

Germline V gene sequence: CDR1 SNHLY, CDR2 FYNNEI. This CDR3 spans 14 amino acids. V was trimmed by 6 bases and J by 1 base, leaving 12 bases between them. The V gene is TRBV2, the J gene TRBJ2-5; maybe TRBD2 (5 bases). The specimen was PBMCs. The sequence came from a boy aged 2 to 9 in good health and CMV-seronegative. The CDR3 DNA is TGTGCCAGCAGCGTCGACTATCTCCAAGAGACCCAGTACTTC. This gives the protein CASSVDYLQETQYF.